One and the same sample provided the 19 T cell receptor beta chains below, sequenced in a study of T-cell reconstitution after alpha-beta-depleted transplantation in children. Unique molecular identifiers were used to barcode this TCRbeta library. TCRdb analysed the PCR reads with MiXCR anew, one entry per CDR3 protein. The data hold about 300,000 distinct CDR3 sequences, with about a tenth observed a single time. The source material was PBMCs, sampled before TCRalphabeta/CD19-depleted stem cell transplant. The source is a boy less than two years old with acute myeloid leukemia, due to receive a stem cell transplant.

The V call is TRBV5-5, the J call TRBJ1-1, with D perhaps TRBD1 (5 bases). Trimming took off 4 bases at V and 1 base at J, with 20 bases between the two ends. This CDR3 region has 17 residues. Germline V gene lookup returns CDR1 SGHKS and CDR2 YYEKEE (reference sequence). The CDR3, as DNA: TGTGCCAGCAGCCCACGCGGCGGAGGGGATGGGAACACTGAAGCTTTCTTT. This encodes CASSPRGGGDGNTEAFF.

V usage is TRBV12-3 or TRBV12-4 and J usage is TRBJ1-2; 8 bases agree with TRBD1. The CDR3 loop spans 16 amino acids. Trimming at V came to 5 bases and at J to 1 base, leaving 9 bases not matched to a gene. The CDR3 nucleotides are TGTGCCAGCAGTCGAGGACAGGGAGTCGGTAACTATGGCTACACCTTC. It translates to CASSRGQGVGNYGYTF.

The rearrangement uses TRBV7-3 and TRBJ1-6, with 8 bases matching TRBD1. This CDR3 is built from 15 residues. Germline V gives CDR1 SGHTA, CDR2 FQGTGA. With V trimmed by 4 bases and J by 3 bases, 2 bases remained unmatched. The CDR3 coding sequence is TGTGCCAGCAGCTATACAGGGGGCTATAATTCACCCCTCCACTTT. Residues: CASSYTGGYNSPLHF.

In DNA, the CDR3 is TGTGCCAGCAGTTCACCGGGCGGGGCTCCTCAGGATCAGCCCCAGCATTTT. Encoded protein: CASSSPGGAPQDQPQHF. The chain employs TRBV28 and TRBJ1-5; TRBD1 is a possible D gene (5 bases). The germline V gene encodes CDR1 MDHEN and CDR2 SYDVKM. The length of the CDR3 is 17 residues. The V gene lost 4 bases and the J gene lost 5 bases, with 21 bases spanning the gap.

This clonotype was seen ten or more times. V usage is TRBV7-3 and J usage is TRBJ2-1; D is possibly TRBD2 (5 bases). V shed 6 bases and J shed 7 bases, with 16 bases lying between them. The CDR3 runs to 14 residues. Looked up from germline, CDR1 is SGHTA and CDR2 is FQGTGA. The CDR3 reads CASSGGPSGNEQFF. CDR3 nucleotide sequence: TGTGCCAGCAGTGGAGGCCCTAGTGGGAATGAGCAGTTCTTC.

With regard to this clonotype: A much larger clone is a single base away; this may be a read error. V is TRBV5-1 and J is TRBJ2-7; D is possibly TRBD2 (6 bases). The CDR3 extends over 13 amino acids. CDR1 and CDR2 from the germline V gene are SGHRS and YFSETQ. CDR3 in amino acids: CASCLGTLYEQYF. CDR3 bases: TGCGCCAGCTGCTTGGGGACTCTCTACGAGCAGTACTTC.

In its sample, this clonotype was seen many times. This chain uses TRBV29-1 with TRBJ2-1; TRBD1 matches 8 bases. Germline assignment: CDR1 SQVTM and CDR2 ANQGSEA. The CDR3 has 12 amino acids. Germline trimming cut 5 bases from V and 7 bases from J; bases unmatched to any gene: 4. The CDR3 loop is CSVTTGANEQFF. Here the CDR3 DNA reads TGCAGCGTTACGACAGGGGCGAATGAGCAGTTCTTC.

This chain uses TRBV11-1 with TRBJ2-3; tentatively, D is TRBD2 (5 bases). Looked up from germline, CDR1 is SGHAT and CDR2 is FQDESV (reference sequence). This CDR3 has 14 residues. V lost 3 bases and J 4 bases, leaving 11 bases between the germline ends. CDR3 sequence reads: CASSFNPSPDTQYF. For the CDR3, the DNA is TGTGCCAGCAGCTTTAACCCTAGCCCAGATACGCAGTATTTT.

This clonotype was seen at least ten times. The rearrangement links TRBV4-3 to TRBJ2-6; D remains ambiguous. CDR3 length: 16 amino acids. Germline CDR1 reads LGHNA; CDR2 reads YSLEER. V lost 4 bases to trimming and J lost 0 bases, with 10 bases between them. The CDR3 DNA follows: TGCGCCAGCAGCCCCCGTGCCCTCTCTGGGGCCAACGTCCTGACTTTC. Its protein is CASSPRALSGANVLTF.

This clonotype occurred many times. The chain has TRBV11-2 and TRBJ2-1, with 9 bases that match TRBD2. Germline V lookup: CDR1 SGHAT, CDR2 FQNNGV. This CDR3 has 12 residues. Germline trimming cut 11 bases from V and 7 bases from J; bases unmatched to any gene: 6. DNA of the CDR3: TGTGCCGTCTCTCTAGCGGGGAATGAGCAGTTCTTC. Its translation is CAVSLAGNEQFF.

The V gene is TRBV7-2, the J gene TRBJ2-3; TRBD2 aligns across 10 bases. The trim removed 5 bases at V and 2 bases at J, leaving 7 bases unmatched. The CDR3 spans 16 residues. The germline V gene has CDR1 SGHTA and CDR2 FQGNSA. The CDR3 bases are TGTGCCAGCAGCCCCCGGCTAGCGGGGGCCACAGATACGCAGTATTTT. This codes for CASSPRLAGATDTQYF. The complete variable domain, with remaining parts taken from reference TRBV7-2 and TRBJ2-3, reads GAGVSQSPSNKVTEKGKDVELRCDPISGHTALYWYRQSLGQGLEFLIYFQGNSAPDKSGLPSDRFSAERTGGSVSTLTIQRTQQEDSAVYLCASSPRLAGATDTQYFGPGTRLTVL.

This clonotype has a count of ten or more. J is TRBJ1-3 and V is TRBV4-1; D gene uncertain. Trimming shortened V by 0 bases and J by 0 bases, and 12 bases separated the two germline ends. This CDR3 spans 17 amino acids. Germline V lookup: CDR1 MGHRA, CDR2 YSYEKL. In DNA form, the CDR3 reads TGCGCCAGCAGCCAAGAAGCCCCGGGATCCTCTGGAAACACCATATATTTT. Its translation is CASSQEAPGSSGNTIYF.

This clonotype was counted many times. The V and J genes are TRBV30 and TRBJ2-1, with a possible D match to TRBD2 (6 bases). The CDR3 covers 15 residues. Germline V gives CDR1 GTSNPN, CDR2 SVGIG (reference sequence). Between the trimmed V and J ends, which lost 2 bases and 9 bases, there was a span of 20 bases. CDR3 region: CAWSTPGTPTVEQFF. As DNA, the CDR3 is TGTGCCTGGAGTACGCCTGGGACTCCTACTGTTGAGCAGTTCTTC.

This clonotype was detected ten times or more. V and J are TRBV9 and TRBJ2-1, with TRBD2 identical over 10 bases. Per germline, CDR1 SGDLS and CDR2 YYNGEE. This CDR3 comprises 15 residues. J was trimmed by 3 bases and V by 3 bases; bases with no gene match: 3. CDR3 amino acids: CASSAAGGNYNEQFF. Written as DNA, the CDR3 is TGTGCCAGCAGCGCAGCGGGGGGGAACTACAATGAGCAGTTCTTC.

The table lists this clonotype with a few counts. V gene TRBV19 combines with J gene TRBJ1-5; TRBD1 matches at 7 bases. The germline V gene encodes CDR1 LNHDA and CDR2 SQIVND (reference sequence). J lost 3 bases, V lost 7 bases, and 9 bases had no gene match. This CDR3 has 15 amino acids. Here the CDR3 reads CASNTDRSYNQPQHF. CDR3 DNA: TGTGCCAGTAATACGGACAGGAGTTACAATCAGCCCCAGCATTTT. Full variable domain (rest looked up from reference TRBV19 and TRBJ1-5): DGGITQSPKYLFRKEGQNVTLSCEQNLNHDAMYWYRQDPGQGLRLIYYSQIVNDFQKGDIAEGYSVSREKKESFPLTVTSAQKNPTAFYLCASNTDRSYNQPQHFGDGTRLSIL.

This chain connects TRBV21-1 to TRBJ2-3; no DNA check was done on the table's D call, TRBD1. TRBV21-1 is listed as a pseudogene. This CDR3 region has 16 residues. The CDR3 sequence: CASSKGWTGGTDTQYF. CDR3 bases: TGTGCCAGCAGCAAAGGATGGACAGGGGGGACAGATACGCAGTATTTT.

This clonotype has more than one count but fewer than ten. The chain joins TRBV7-3 to TRBJ2-3; 9 bases agree with TRBD2. This CDR3 comprises 16 residues. Germline trimming cut 1 base from V and 4 bases from J; bases unmatched to any gene: 6. CDR1 is SGHTA and CDR2 is FQGTGA in the germline V gene. CDR3 residues: CASSLRASGTPDTQYF. CDR3 DNA sequence: TGTGCCAGCAGCTTAAGGGCTAGCGGGACCCCAGATACGCAGTATTTT.

This clonotype was counted at least ten times. This rearrangement joins TRBV20-1 to TRBJ2-3; D may match TRBD1 or TRBD2 (5 bases each). Looked up from germline, CDR1 is DFQATT and CDR2 is SNEGSKA (reference sequence). Deletions cut 5 bases from V and 0 bases from J, with 18 bases between. CDR3 size: 16 residues. The CDR3 reads CSAPWAGAVSTDTQYF. The CDR3 bases are TGCAGTGCTCCCTGGGCCGGGGCAGTTAGCACAGATACGCAGTATTTT.

This clonotype was counted ten times or more. This chain's CDR3 is CASSSGTGLDYEQYF. Here the CDR3 DNA reads TGCGCCAGCAGCTCCGGGACAGGGCTAGACTACGAGCAGTACTTC. The chain employs TRBV5-1 and TRBJ2-7; 9 nucleotides line up with TRBD1. In germline, CDR1 is SGHRS, CDR2 YFSETQ. The CDR3 contains 15 residues. Trimming took 3 bases from V and 3 from J; bases not matched to a gene: 7.